The clone carrying this T cell receptor (beta chain) showed up just a few times. Each CDR3 protein is one row after TCRdb ran MiXCR on the PCR reads. The repertoire holds around 19,000 distinct CDR3 sequences, with about 40% as singletons. The germline CDR1 and CDR2 sequences are SGHTA and FQGNSA. V trimming: 2 bases; J trimming: 2 bases; junction bases outside the gene matches: 5. The CDR3 covers 15 residues. This sample is part of a study of tumor-infiltrating lymphocytes in oesophageal squamous cell carcinoma. Sequences were obtained from normal esophageal tissue next to the tumor. The origin of this receptor is a female donor with esophageal squamous cell carcinoma. The genes are TRBV7-2 and TRBJ2-5; TRBD1 agrees at 7 bases. CDR3 residues: CASSLWAGGQETQYF. In DNA, the CDR3 is TGTGCCAGCAGCTTATGGGCAGGGGGACAAGAGACCCAGTACTTC.